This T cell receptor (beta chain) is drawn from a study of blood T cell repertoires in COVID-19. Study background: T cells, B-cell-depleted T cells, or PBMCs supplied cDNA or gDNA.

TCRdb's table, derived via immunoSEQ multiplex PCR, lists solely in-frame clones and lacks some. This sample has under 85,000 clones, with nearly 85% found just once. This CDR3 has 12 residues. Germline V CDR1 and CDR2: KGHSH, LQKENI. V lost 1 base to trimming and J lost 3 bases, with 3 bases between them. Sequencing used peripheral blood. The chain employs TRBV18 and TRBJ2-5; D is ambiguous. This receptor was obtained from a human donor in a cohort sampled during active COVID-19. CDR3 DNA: TGTGCCAGCTCACCACTTAAAGAGACCCAGTACTTC. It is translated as CASSPLKETQYF.